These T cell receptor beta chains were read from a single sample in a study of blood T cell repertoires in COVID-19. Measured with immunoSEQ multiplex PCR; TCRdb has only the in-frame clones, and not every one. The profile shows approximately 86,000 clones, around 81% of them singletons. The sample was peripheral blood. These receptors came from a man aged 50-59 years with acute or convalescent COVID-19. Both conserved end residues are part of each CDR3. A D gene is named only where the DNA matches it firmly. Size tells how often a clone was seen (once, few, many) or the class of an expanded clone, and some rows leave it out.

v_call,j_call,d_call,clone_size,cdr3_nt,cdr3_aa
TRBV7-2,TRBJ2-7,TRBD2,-,TGTGCCAGCAGCTTAGGGGGCAGTCTAGCGGGAGGAAGCTACGAGCAGTACTTC,CASSLGGSLAGGSYEQYF
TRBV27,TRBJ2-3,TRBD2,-,TGTGCCAGCAGTTTATGGGCGGGAGGGTTCACAGATACGCAGTATTTT,CASSLWAGGFTDTQYF
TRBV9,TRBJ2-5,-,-,TGTGCCAGCAGCGTAGCTATCCCGGGACAAGAGACCCAGTACTTC,CASSVAIPGQETQYF
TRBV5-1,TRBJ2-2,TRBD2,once,TGCGCCAGCAGCTTGAATAGCGGGGGCCGGGGCACCGGGGAGCTGTTTTTT,CASSLNSGGRGTGELFF
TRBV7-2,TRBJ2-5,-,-,TGTGCCAGCAGCACCCAGGGGGGCCGGGAGACCCAGTACTTC,CASSTQGGRETQYF
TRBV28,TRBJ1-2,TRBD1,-,TGTGCCAGCAATCCGGGAGACAGGGATGGCTACACCTTC,CASNPGDRDGYTF
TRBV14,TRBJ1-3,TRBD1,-,TGTGCCAGCAGACCCACAACCGGGACAGCTGGAAACACCATATATTTT,CASRPTTGTAGNTIYF
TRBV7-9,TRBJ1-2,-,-,TGTGCCAGCAGCTTAGCGTCGGGATTTAGGTTTGGCTACACCTTC,CASSLASGFRFGYTF
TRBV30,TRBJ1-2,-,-,TGTGCCGGTGTGGACAGCTATGGCTACACCTTC,CAGVDSYGYTF
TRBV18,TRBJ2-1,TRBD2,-,TGTGCCAGCTCATTGGGAGAGACTAGCGGGAGAACGGGTGAGCAGTTCTTC,CASSLGETSGRTGEQFF
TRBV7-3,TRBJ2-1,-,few,TGTGCCAGCAGCTTGGAGCTAGCGAATGAGCAGTTCTTC,CASSLELANEQFF